This TCR beta chain was observed in a study of PD-L1 blockade in urothelial cancer. This clone was picked up a small number of times. The germline CDR1 and CDR2 sequences are SGHTA and FQGNSA. Trimming left V 1 base short and J 3 bases short, with 5 bases between. The length of the CDR3 is 13 residues. Generated by immunoSEQ multiplex PCR, the TCRdb table keeps only in-frame clones and is missing some. The sample consists of some 52,000 clones, over 70% of them appearing once. The receptor's source is a man aged 35 to 55 with urothelial cancer. The sequencing here drew on PBMCs, taken around atezolizumab (anti-PD-L1) treatment. The chain has TRBV7-2 and TRBJ2-3; D is unresolved. Here the CDR3 reads CASSLGRTDTQYF. In DNA, the CDR3 is TGTGCCAGCAGCTTAGGCAGGACAGATACGCAGTATTTT.